This T cell receptor beta chain was identified during a study of blood T cell repertoires in COVID-19 (dated by TCRdb to about 2020). For context, the study as a whole: Samples from collaborators originated in the United States, Italy and Spain and spanned both the acute and convalescent phases of COVID-19. The prospective study material was composed of cDNA or gDNA derived from T cells, B-cell-depleted T cells, or PBMCs. The dataset comprised deeply sampled blood TCRbeta repertoires from subjects exposed to, actively infected with, or recovered from COVID-19. The repertoires were made available in a free public database intended to serve as a resource for research on the immune response to SARS-CoV-2. The samples were drawn from two sources: the first 160 participants of the ongoing ImmuneRACE study, and fewer than 1,500 subjects contributed by 6 global collaborators. A de-identified subject ID, COVID-19 status, age in years and sex were almost always included in the sample metadata. Where available, HLA class I and class II types were obtained from metadata supplied by the sample provider rather than from assay-based typing. Broad study findings and their caveats: Clinical and demographic metadata were provided uncurated, with the amount varying by source and participant.

Here V drops 2 bases and J drops 2 bases, and the junction holds 10 bases not matched to any gene. Including the terminal cysteine and phenylalanine, the CDR3 comprises 17 residues. Only the CDR3 portion is preserved as DNA: 51 bases, with reading frame beginning at the first base. Looking up the germline V gene yields CDR1 LGHNA and CDR2 YNFKEQ. This clone was observed once. Its recognized antigen is unknown. No much larger clone is present one base from it, and per-base qualities are unavailable. The collaborating institutions used their own protocols to collect whole blood in K2EDTA tubes. For TCRbeta analysis, collaborator samples were shipped as frozen whole blood, as isolated PBMCs, or as DNA extracted from either sample type. TCRbeta CDR3 regions were amplified from genomic DNA by means of the immunoSEQ Assay, a bias-controlled multiplex PCR. In the paper's pipeline: Within the assay, amplification of reference gene primers was used to estimate how many nucleated cells each sample contained. To quantify the absolute abundance of each unique TCRbeta CDR3 rearrangement, sequence reads were collapsed and filtered. For each sample, productive Simpson clonality was calculated as the square root of Simpson's diversity index across productive rearrangements. TCRdb's version of the immuneACCESS table is confined to in-frame rearrangements and falls short of the full clone set. An unresolved V gene accounts for under half of the shortfall where checked; the remainder is of unknown origin. The V and J calls and the clone size are those of that table, but D and trimming were determined from the DNA. Within this sample are under 350,000 clones, with more than 85% of them counted one time only. Together, the top ten hold approximately 4.3% of the sample.

This sequence originates from a man aged 35-49 years with acute or convalescent COVID-19. Sample: peripheral blood. This sequence uses TRBV4-2 and TRBJ2-7, with 9 bases in between that match TRBD1. The DNA sequence is as follows: TGTGCCAGCAGCCAACTACCCACCGGGACAGGGCCCTACGAGCAGTACTTC. Its protein reads: CASSQLPTGTGPYEQYF.